The clone carrying this TCR beta chain has just a few counts. Its antigen is not known. Replicate PCRs for sorted subsets used approximately 220 ng DNA; this equaled 30,000 to 35,000 T cell genomes. Clones were sequenced by immunoSEQ multiplex PCR, and TCRdb holds only the in-frame ones, with some missing. The sample yields around 1.1 million clones, 60% to 80% seen once. This sample is part of a study of shared clonotypes between healthy human individuals. Study at large: Three CD4 naive, three CD4 memory, two CD8 naive and one CD8 memory plate were used per donor.

Study conclusions and caveats: Investigators collected only blood, and repertoires in tissues likely differ. Sorted-subset samples were not fully sequenced, rarefaction indicated.

V was shortened by 1 base and J by 7 bases, with 10 bases between the two germline ends. The CDR3 totals 13 residues. The germline V gene encodes CDR1 SGHVS and CDR2 FQNEAQ. This chain uses TRBV7-8 with TRBJ1-2; a weak D match, TRBD1 (5 bases). Sequenced material: memory CD4+ T cells from PBMCs. The subset: CD45RA-negative fraction. The TCR was taken from a man between 18 and 29 years old in good health. Some clones in this sample may be carry-over from other donors' samples. CDR3 DNA: TGTGCCAGCAGCTTAGGGGGGAGATTTGGCTACACCTTC. This translates into CASSLGGRFGYTF.